This T cell receptor (beta chain) was found in a study of Tregs in tolerant kidney transplant recipients. On this clone: Its antigen remains unknown.

Study conclusions and caveats: No direct test of biological reproducibility was done here.

Produced via immunoSEQ multiplex PCR; TCRdb's table is partial and in-frame only. The repertoire holds 98,000 or so clones, with roughly 89% as singletons. V shed 5 bases, J shed 5 bases, and the junction held 6 bases outside the gene matches. The germline V gene encodes CDR1 MDHEN and CDR2 SYDVKM. The CDR3 has 14 amino acids. The chain recombines TRBV28 with TRBJ1-2; 9 bases are a match to TRBD1. This TCR came from a human donor who received a combined kidney and bone marrow transplant. The sequenced sample was CD4+ T cells from blood, obtained before the transplant. For the CDR3, the DNA is TGTGCCAGCAGTACAGGGGGCAGTGAGTATGGCTACACCTTC. Translation gives CASSTGGSEYGYTF.